This T cell receptor (beta chain) was sequenced in a study of CD8+CD57+ T cells in acquired aplastic anemia. This clonotype occurred a few times. Those patients picked for sequencing had displayed CD8+CD57+ cell expansion on flow cytometry. Genomic DNA served as template for TCR beta VDJ and CDR3 profiling. MiXCR was run by TCRdb on the reads, yielding one entry per CDR3 protein. The sample has hundreds of thousands of distinct CDR3 sequences; roughly a third are singletons. This TCR derives from a human donor with aplastic anemia. Source material: sorted CD4+, CD8+, or CD8+CD57+ T cells (not recorded which) from PBMCs.

The CDR3 protein is CASSLTGVDSPLHF. Here the CDR3 DNA reads TGTGCCAGCAGCTTGACAGGTGTGGACTCACCCCTCCACTTT. This chain links TRBV5-4 with TRBJ1-6, with a weak D call TRBD1 (5 bases). CDR1 and CDR2 (germline): SGHNT, YYREEE (reference sequence). This CDR3 is built from 14 residues. V was pared by 1 base and J by 10 bases, with 12 bases between.